This passage covers 20 T cell receptor beta chains from one sample sequenced in a study of T cell repertoires in cytomegalovirus infection. TCRdb recomputed calls from the reads with MiXCR, one row per CDR3 protein. The sample has roughly 500,000 distinct CDR3 sequences, more than 15% seen once; the top ten hold roughly a quarter. Input material: CD8+ T cells from PBMCs. The receptors come from a human donor in good health (CMV status not recorded). Some clones in this sample may be carry-over from other donors' samples.

Many counts were recorded for this clonotype. The chain is built from TRBV10-3 and TRBJ2-3; TRBD2 matches at 9 bases. V was pared by 8 bases and J by 5 bases, with 8 bases of the junction left unmatched. The germline V gene has CDR1 ENHRY and CDR2 SYGVKD. CDR3 size: 14 residues. The CDR3 protein is CAISSGVRRDTQYF. For the CDR3, the DNA is TGTGCCATCTCTAGCGGGGTCCGGAGAGATACGCAGTATTTT.

The CDR3 is CASSQAGGRVEQFF. Here the CDR3 DNA reads TGCGCCAGCAGCCAAGCGGGCGGGAGGGTTGAGCAGTTCTTC. The V call is TRBV4-1, the J call TRBJ2-1; 9 bases are shared with TRBD2. The length of the CDR3 is 14 residues. Germline assignment: CDR1 MGHRA and CDR2 YSYEKL. Unmatched junction bases numbered 4, after V lost 1 base and J lost 9 bases.

In this sample, this clonotype turned up a few times. The junction departs from the called germline gene at one end, perhaps through a read error. The rearrangement joins TRBV4-1 to TRBJ2-7, with TRBD2 matching 10 bases. Per the germline V gene, CDR1 is MGHRA and CDR2 is YSYEKL. The CDR3 sequence is 15 residues long. The CDR3 DNA reads as TGTGCCAGCAGCCACCTAGCGGGAGACCGCTACGAGCAGTACTTC. Translation: CASSHLAGDRYEQYF.

J is TRBJ2-1 and V is TRBV5-6; no clear D gene. The CDR3 length is 12 residues. Trimming cost V 2 bases and J 8 bases, with 8 bases left between them. The germline V gene has CDR1 SGHDT and CDR2 YYEEEE. The CDR3 nucleotides are TGTGCCAGCAGCTTTAGCATCTATGAGCAGTTCTTC. Its protein is CASSFSIYEQFF.

Turning to this clonotype: A much larger clone sits a single nucleotide away, making a read error possible. Since no conserved phenylalanine or tryptophan closes the CDR3, a read error is the likely cause. This sequence joins TRBV7-6 and TRBJ2-7, with 8 bases lining up with TRBD1. V was pared by 5 bases and J by 1 base, with 1 base of the junction left unmatched. There are 13 residues in the CDR3. Germline CDR1 SGHVS, CDR2 FNYEAQ. In DNA, the CDR3 is TGTGCCAGCAGCGGACAGGGTTCCTACGAGCAGTACCTC. Protein sequence: CASSGQGSYEQYL.

At least ten counts were recorded for this clonotype. Mismatch with germline at one junction end may stem from a read error. CDR3 in amino acids: CASSQGGETQYF. Written as DNA, the CDR3 is TGTGCCAGCAGCCAGGGGGGGGAGACCCAGTACTTC. V and J are TRBV4-1 and TRBJ2-5; D possibly matches TRBD1 or TRBD2 (7 bases each). This CDR3 has 12 amino acids. Germline CDR1 is MGHRA and CDR2 is YSYEKL.

In this sample, this clonotype turned up many times. The rearrangement links TRBV25-1 to TRBJ2-1; 9 bases map to TRBD2. Trimming cost V 6 bases and J 6 bases; bases outside gene matches: 6. Germline assignment: CDR1 MGHDK and CDR2 SYGVNS. The CDR3 covers 14 residues. The CDR3 nucleotides read TGTGCCAGCAGGAGCGGGGGGTTCAGCAATGAGCAGTTCTTC. Amino acid sequence: CASRSGGFSNEQFF.

The genes are TRBV5-6 and TRBJ1-4; D gene uncertain. The CDR3 is made up of 19 amino acids. Germline V gene sequence: CDR1 SGHDT, CDR2 YYEEEE. The V and J ends lost 7 bases and 7 bases respectively, with 32 bases between them. CDR3 protein: CASGDVKGRVEMQSEKLFF. CDR3 DNA: TGTGCCAGCGGTGACGTTAAGGGTCGAGTAGAAATGCAGAGTGAAAAACTGTTTTTT.

This clonotype was seen ten or more times. Since a much larger clone is just one base distant, this may be a read error. This chain links TRBV7-9 with TRBJ2-1; 9 nucleotides line up with TRBD2. Trimming at V came to 5 bases and at J to 0 bases, leaving 2 bases not matched to a gene. Germline V gene data show CDR1 as SEHNR and CDR2 as FQNEAQ (reference sequence). The CDR3 consists of 15 residues. The CDR3 loop reads CASSPSGISYNEQFF. For the CDR3, the DNA is TGTGCCAGCAGCCCTAGCGGGATCTCCTACAATGAGCAGTTCTTC.

Notes on this clonotype: Since a much larger clone is just one base distant, this may be a read error. A read error is likely, as this CDR3 ends without the conserved phenylalanine or tryptophan. V gene TRBV6-8 combines with J gene TRBJ2-7, with 9 bases lining up with TRBD2. From germline, CDR1 is MNHGY and CDR2 SAAAGT. This CDR3 is 14 amino acids long. The V segment lost 6 bases and the J segment 0 bases; nucleotides outside the gene matches: 3. The CDR3 protein is CASSWTSDSYEQYS. The CDR3 DNA sequence: TGTGCCAGCAGCTGGACTAGCGACTCCTACGAGCAGTACTCC.

The table lists this clonotype with many counts. The V call is TRBV29-1, the J call TRBJ2-2, with a tentative D call TRBD1 (6 bases). Germline lookup yields CDR1 SQVTM and CDR2 ANQGSEA. V gave up 5 bases and J gave up 0 bases, with 13 bases separating them. The CDR3 has 15 residues. This CDR3 reads CSVIPGQANTGELFF. The CDR3 coding sequence is TGCAGCGTTATACCGGGACAAGCGAACACCGGGGAGCTGTTTTTT.

At least ten counts were recorded for this clonotype. The V gene is TRBV7-9, the J gene TRBJ2-1; a possible D gene is TRBD1 (5 bases). The V end was cut by 5 bases, the J end by 0 bases, with 14 bases between. Germline-derived CDR1 and CDR2 are SEHNR and FQNEAQ (reference sequence). The CDR3 covers 16 residues. DNA of the CDR3: TGTGCCAGCAGCCAGCCCAGGGCGGCCTCCTACAATGAGCAGTTCTTC. Amino acids: CASSQPRAASYNEQFF. Based on the CDR3 plus reference TRBV7-9 and TRBJ2-1, the full variable domain is DTGVSQNPRHKITKRGQNVTFRCDPISEHNRLYWYRQTLGQGPEFLTYFQNEAQLEKSRLLSDRFSAERPKGSFSTLEIQRTEQGDSAMYLCASSQPRAASYNEQFFGPGTRLTVL.

This clonotype was found many times. This chain connects TRBV6-5 to TRBJ2-1; no definite D call. CDR3 length: 13 amino acids. Germline V gives CDR1 MNHEY, CDR2 SVGAGI. V shed 3 bases and J shed 12 bases, with 15 bases lying between them. The CDR3 here is CASSYSSAWGQFF. In DNA, the CDR3 is TGTGCCAGCAGTTATTCGTCTGCGTGGGGGCAGTTCTTC.

The chain uses TRBV6-6 and TRBJ1-1; a weak D match, TRBD1 (5 bases). Germline V lookup: CDR1 MNHNY, CDR2 SVGAGI (reference sequence). CDR3 length: 13 residues. Trimming removed 0 bases from V and 7 bases from J, with 9 bases in between. CDR3 sequence (DNA): TGTGCCAGCAGTTACTCAGGACAACTTGAAGCTTTCTTT. Amino acids: CASSYSGQLEAFF.

This clonotype was found a few times. The rearrangement uses TRBV27 and TRBJ2-1, with 11 positions matching TRBD2. The CDR3 extends over 21 amino acids. The V and J ends lost 1 base and 5 bases, in that order; junction bases with no gene match: 19. Germline loops: CDR1 MNHEY, CDR2 SMNVEV (reference sequence). CDR3 in amino acids: CASSLWAGQVPSGGPDNEQFF. As DNA, the CDR3 is TGTGCCAGCAGTTTATGGGCAGGCCAGGTCCCTAGCGGGGGGCCAGACAATGAGCAGTTCTTC.

A remark on this clonotype: This may be a read error, as it is one base from a much larger clone. The CDR3 nucleotides read TGTGCCAGCAGAAGAGGGGGTTCCTACAATGAGCAGTACTTC. This encodes CASRRGGSYNEQYF. The chain is built from TRBV28 and TRBJ2-1, with a weak D call TRBD1 (6 bases). The DNA end favors TRBJ2-7, so the J call may be wrong. The CDR3 covers 14 residues. Germline V gene data show CDR1 as MDHEN and CDR2 as SYDVKM.

This clonotype was counted between two and nine times. This chain uses TRBV28 with TRBJ2-7; TRBD1 matches at 7 bases. Per germline, CDR1 MDHEN and CDR2 SYDVKM. There are 13 residues in the CDR3. V trimming: 6 bases; J trimming: 7 bases; junction bases outside the gene matches: 9. The CDR3 sequence: CASRSDRAEEQYF. CDR3 in DNA: TGTGCCAGCAGGAGCGACAGGGCTGAAGAGCAGTACTTC. The full variable domain, in which reference TRBV28 and TRBJ2-7 provide the parts outside the CDR3, is DVKVTQSSRYLVKRTGEKVFLECVQDMDHENMFWYRQDPGLGLRLIYFSYDVKMKEKGDIPEGYSVSREKKERFSLILESASTNQTSMYLCASRSDRAEEQYFGPGTRLTVT.

This clonotype was seen at least ten times. The rearrangement uses TRBV12-3 or TRBV12-4 and TRBJ1-2, with TRBD1 as a possible D gene (5 bases). Trimming removed 5 bases from V and 7 bases from J, with 20 bases in between. The CDR3 runs 15 residues. The CDR3 DNA sequence: TGTGCCAGCAGTATCGACAGACTTAATTGGGCTGGCTACACCTTC. Protein: CASSIDRLNWAGYTF.

This clonotype turned up a few times. The chain has TRBV27 and TRBJ1-2; maybe TRBD1 (5 bases). CDR1 and CDR2 (germline): MNHEY, SMNVEV (reference sequence). The CDR3 runs to 13 residues. V was cut by 1 base and J by 4 bases, with 7 bases left in between. The DNA for the CDR3 is TGTGCCAGCAGTTTATATCAGGGCTATGGCTACACCTTC. Its protein is CASSLYQGYGYTF.

About this clonotype: A read error may explain this, as a much larger clone is one base away. The V gene is TRBV7-3, the J gene TRBJ2-5; no reliable D call. V lost 3 bases and J lost 5, with 10 bases in between. The germline CDR1 and CDR2 sequences are SGHTA and FQGTGA. CDR3 length: 13 residues. The DNA for the CDR3 is TGTGCCAGCAGCTTCCACGAGCAGGAGACCCAGTACTTC. Protein: CASSFHEQETQYF.